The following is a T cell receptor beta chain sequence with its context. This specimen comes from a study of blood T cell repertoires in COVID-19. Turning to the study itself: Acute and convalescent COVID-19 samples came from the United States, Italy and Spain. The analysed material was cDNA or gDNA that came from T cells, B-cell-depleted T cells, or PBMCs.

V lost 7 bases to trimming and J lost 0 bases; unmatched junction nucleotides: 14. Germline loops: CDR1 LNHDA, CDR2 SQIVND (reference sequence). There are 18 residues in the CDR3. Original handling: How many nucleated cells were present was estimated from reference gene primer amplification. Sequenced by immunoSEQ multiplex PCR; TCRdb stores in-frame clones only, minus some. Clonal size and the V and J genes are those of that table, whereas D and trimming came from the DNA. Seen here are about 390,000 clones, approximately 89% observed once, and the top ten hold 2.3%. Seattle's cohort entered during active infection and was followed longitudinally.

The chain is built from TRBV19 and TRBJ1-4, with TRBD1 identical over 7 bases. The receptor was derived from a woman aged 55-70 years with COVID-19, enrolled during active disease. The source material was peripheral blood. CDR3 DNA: TGTGCCAGTACGAGTCGTCGGACAGGTCCATCAACTAATGAAAAACTGTTTTTT. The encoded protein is CASTSRRTGPSTNEKLFF. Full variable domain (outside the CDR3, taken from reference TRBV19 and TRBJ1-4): DGGITQSPKYLFRKEGQNVTLSCEQNLNHDAMYWYRQDPGQGLRLIYYSQIVNDFQKGDIAEGYSVSREKKESFPLTVTSAQKNPTAFYLCASTSRRTGPSTNEKLFFGSGTQLSVL.